These 21 T cell receptor beta chains were all obtained from the same sample, sequenced in a study of beta chain features in type 1 diabetes (dated by TCRdb to 2017 to 2018). Findings and caveats that apply to the study as a whole: Type 1 diabetes patients showed a moderate but significant shortening of TCRB CDR3 length in all four CD4+ subsets.

Libraries were prepared through the immunoSEQ multiplex PCR assay. All of the isolated RNA was reverse transcribed with the High Capacity cDNA Reverse Transcription Kit, so expressed TCRB transcripts were sequenced. The table comes from immuneACCESS by way of TCRdb, which keeps in-frame sequences with V and J called. Part of the clones is missing from these tables; in studies checked, under half for an unresolved V gene and the rest for unknown reasons. This sample lists 600,000 or so clones; around an eighth were detected once. Around 0.04% of the sample goes to the ten largest clones. The antigens for these receptors are not known. Sequencing was performed on naive CD4+ T cells from blood. The intended sense of this specimen's cell subset or site label: true naive CD4+ T cells. The receptor set was obtained from a young man with type 1 diabetes.

The V gene is TRBV7-9, the J gene TRBJ1-4; no definite D call. Trimming left V 0 bases short and J 7 bases short, with 6 bases between. The CDR3 sequence is 13 residues long. Germline V gene sequence: CDR1 SEHNR, CDR2 FQNEAQ (reference sequence). The CDR3 DNA follows: TGTGCCAGCAGCTTAGCAGGGTTTGAAAAACTGTTTTTT. Protein: CASSLAGFEKLFF.

This clone was seen a handful of times. A read error may produce the germline difference seen at one junction end. The chain links TRBV19 to TRBJ1-1, with D perhaps matching TRBD1 (5 bases). Germline CDR1 and CDR2: LNHDA and SQIVND (reference sequence). The CDR3 loop spans 15 amino acids. CDR3 loop: CASRGPRGGNAEAFF. The CDR3, as DNA: TGTGCCAGTAGAGGGCCCCGGGGGGGGAACGCTGAAGCTTTCTTT.

Details on this clone: The junction and the germline gene differ at one end; a read error may be behind it. V usage is TRBV7-7 and J usage is TRBJ2-5, with unresolved D. Germline assignment: CDR1 SSHAT and CDR2 FNYEAQ (reference sequence). The CDR3 consists of 14 residues. CDR3 nucleotide sequence: TGTGCTAGCAGCTTGATGGCTTACCAAGAGACCCAGTACTTC. It specifies CASSLMAYQETQYF.

This clone was seen a few times. Other DNA sequences in this sample translate to the same CDR3. This chain connects TRBV2 to TRBJ1-1, with D uncertain. Germline lookup yields CDR1 SNHLY and CDR2 FYNNEI. The germline V and J ends were trimmed by 6 bases and 2 bases, with 7 bases remaining between them. The CDR3 contains 12 residues. CDR3 coding DNA: TGTGCCAGCAGCGTCGGCAACACTGAAGCTTTCTTT. It yields the protein CASSVGNTEAFF.

V is TRBV4-3 and J is TRBJ1-1; TRBD1 aligns across 9 bases. V was clipped by 0 bases and J by 2 bases; unmatched bases: 4. This CDR3 is 16 amino acids long. Germline V CDR1 and CDR2: LGHNA, YSLEER. CDR3 amino acids: CASSQDPTGGNTEAFF. DNA of the CDR3: TGCGCCAGCAGCCAAGACCCGACAGGGGGAAACACTGAAGCTTTCTTT.

The chain has TRBV7-2 and TRBJ1-3; D ambiguous. V lost 5 bases and J lost 7, with 9 bases in between. The CDR3 extends over 12 amino acids. The germline V gene has CDR1 SGHTA and CDR2 FQGNSA. The CDR3 here is CASSPTANTIYF. For the CDR3, the DNA is TGTGCCAGCAGCCCGACCGCTAACACCATATATTTT.

The chain is built from TRBV27 and TRBJ2-5; 8 bases line up with TRBD1. V lost 6 bases to trimming and J lost 5 bases; unmatched junction nucleotides: 11. This CDR3 spans 15 amino acids. Germline V gene sequence: CDR1 MNHEY, CDR2 SMNVEV (reference sequence). In DNA form, the CDR3 reads TGTGCCAGCAGCTTGGCAGGGGGCGGCCGGGAGACCCAGTACTTC. Protein product: CASSLAGGGRETQYF.

The chain has TRBV5-1 and TRBJ2-5, with TRBD1 matching 7 bases. With V trimmed by 3 bases and J by 5 bases, 4 bases remained unmatched. Germline V CDR1 and CDR2: SGHRS, YFSETQ. The CDR3 spans 13 residues. CDR3 bases: TGCGCCAGCAGCTCAACAGGGGACGAGACCCAGTACTTC. It specifies CASSSTGDETQYF.

This clone was counted between two and nine times. The chain couples TRBV7-2 to TRBJ1-2; D remains ambiguous. CDR3 length equals 14 residues. Germline V CDR1 and CDR2: SGHTA, FQGNSA. V dropped 6 bases and J dropped 4 bases, with 15 bases sitting between them. In DNA, the CDR3 is TGTGCCAGCAGTGATACAGCGTACCTCTATGGCTACACCTTC. Encoded protein: CASSDTAYLYGYTF.

This clone came up a few times. The gene calls are TRBV30 and TRBJ2-6; TRBD2 might be the D (6 bases). V was shortened by 6 bases and J by 0 bases, with 24 bases between the two germline ends. Germline V lookup: CDR1 GTSNPN, CDR2 SVGIG (reference sequence). The CDR3 loop spans 19 amino acids. CDR3 amino acids: CACPPGVQTIYSGANVLTF. CDR3 nucleotides: TGTGCCTGCCCTCCGGGGGTCCAAACGATTTACTCTGGGGCCAACGTCCTGACTTTC.

The CDR3 bases are TGCGCCAGCAGCCAGGACAGGGGGGCTTTGAACACTGAAGCTTTCTTT. It is translated as CASSQDRGALNTEAFF. The rearrangement links TRBV4-1 to TRBJ1-1, with TRBD1 matching over 10 bases. This CDR3 contains 16 residues. Trimming at V came to 3 bases and at J to 0 bases, leaving 4 bases not matched to a gene. Germline CDR1 MGHRA, CDR2 YSYEKL.

The table lists this clone with a few counts. CDR3 DNA: TGCAGCTTCGGAGGGCCTGCAGAGACCCAGTACTTC. This encodes CSFGGPAETQYF. J is TRBJ2-5 and V is TRBV29-1; maybe TRBD2 (6 bases). V shed 8 bases and J shed 4 bases, with 14 bases lying between them. Per the germline V gene, CDR1 is SQVTM and CDR2 is ANQGSEA. The CDR3 is 12 residues long.

The chain has TRBV5-1 and TRBJ2-3; the D is unclear. Germline CDR1 and CDR2: SGHRS and YFSETQ. The CDR3 extends over 13 amino acids. V was cut by 2 bases and J by 4 bases, with 8 bases left in between. CDR3 protein: CASSLPMADTQYF. CDR3 nucleotide sequence: TGCGCCAGCAGCTTACCCATGGCAGATACGCAGTATTTT.

This clone appeared a few times. This sequence joins TRBV4-1 and TRBJ2-2, with D possibly being TRBD1 (5 bases). The CDR3 length is 15 residues. V lost 0 bases, J lost 7 bases, and 12 bases lay in between. Germline V gene lookup returns CDR1 MGHRA and CDR2 YSYEKL. The CDR3 loop reads CASSQEHHQGGELFF. The CDR3 DNA reads TGCGCCAGCAGCCAAGAACACCATCAGGGCGGGGAGCTGTTTTTT.

This rearrangement joins TRBV29-1 to TRBJ1-2; TRBD1 is a possible D gene (5 bases). This CDR3 is built from 13 residues. Germline V lookup: CDR1 SQVTM, CDR2 ANQGSEA. V lost 7 bases and J 2 bases, leaving 14 bases between the germline ends. The CDR3 bases are TGCAGCGCGGCCCAGGGATCAAACTATGGCTACACCTTC. Translated, it gives CSAAQGSNYGYTF. The full variable domain, with the rest looked up from reference TRBV29-1 and TRBJ1-2, is SAVISQKPSRDICQRGTSLTIQCQVDSQVTMMFWYRQQPGQSLTLIATANQGSEATYESGFVIDKFPISRPNLTFSTLTVSNMSPEDSSIYLCSAAQGSNYGYTFGSGTRLTVV.

The sample holds a few counts of this clone. The V and J genes are TRBV7-2 and TRBJ1-2; tentatively, D is TRBD1 (5 bases). The germline V gene has CDR1 SGHTA and CDR2 FQGNSA. V lost 1 base to trimming and J lost 8 bases, with 11 bases between them. The CDR3 spans 13 residues. Here the CDR3 reads CASSLEGPRGYTF. DNA of the CDR3: TGTGCCAGCAGCTTAGAGGGACCTAGGGGCTACACCTTC.

A few counts support this clone. The CDR3 here is CASSLRQGARDTQYF. CDR3 sequence (DNA): TGCGCCAGCAGCCTAAGACAGGGGGCGAGAGATACGCAGTATTTT. V gene TRBV4-1 combines with J gene TRBJ2-3; TRBD1 matches 10 bases. The length of the CDR3 is 15 residues. Germline trimming cut 4 bases from V and 5 bases from J; bases unmatched to any gene: 6. Germline V gene data show CDR1 as MGHRA and CDR2 as YSYEKL.

This clone was detected a few times. The rearrangement uses TRBV5-1 and TRBJ2-1; D not certain. The CDR3 is 15 amino acids. The V gene's germline CDR1 is SGHRS and CDR2 YFSETQ. Deletions cut 3 bases from V and 0 bases from J, with 10 bases between. The CDR3 DNA is TGCGCCAGCAGCTATCTACAGCGCTCCTACAATGAGCAGTTCTTC. Protein sequence: CASSYLQRSYNEQFF.

The chain is built from TRBV27 and TRBJ2-1, with 8 nucleotides matching TRBD2. The CDR3 loop spans 16 amino acids. Germline CDR1 is MNHEY and CDR2 is SMNVEV (reference sequence). The J segment lost 7 bases and the V segment lost 0 bases, leaving 8 bases of the junction unmatched. DNA of the CDR3: TGTGCCAGCAGTTTATCGTGGCTAGCGGGCCGGAATGAGCAGTTCTTC. This translates into CASSLSWLAGRNEQFF.

A few counts support this clone. The CDR3 spells CSVGVGQASTDTQYF. CDR3 DNA sequence: TGCAGCGTTGGTGTGGGACAGGCTAGCACAGATACGCAGTATTTT. The V call is TRBV29-1, the J call TRBJ2-3, with TRBD1 identical over 8 bases. CDR1 is SQVTM and CDR2 is ANQGSEA in the germline V gene. CDR3 length equals 15 residues. V shed 4 bases, J shed 0 bases, and the junction held 6 bases outside the gene matches.

This clone was recorded a few times. The same CDR3 is also encoded by other DNA sequences in this sample. The rearrangement joins TRBV9 to TRBJ1-1; unclear D gene. The germline V gene has CDR1 SGDLS and CDR2 YYNGEE. This CDR3 has 14 residues. The germline V and J ends were trimmed by 4 bases and 1 base, with 11 bases remaining between them. As DNA, the CDR3 is TGTGCCAGCAGCCCTCGGACGGGGAACACTGAAGCTTTCTTT. Its translation: CASSPRTGNTEAFF.